One sample yielded the 20 T cell receptor beta chains listed below, sequenced in a study of PD-L1 blockade in urothelial cancer. The time point is: pretreatment peripheral blood. The table came from immunoSEQ multiplex PCR; TCRdb's copy has only in-frame clones and leaves some out. The profile shows about 95,000 clones, around 87% of them singletons. Sequenced here: PBMCs, sampled around atezolizumab (anti-PD-L1) treatment. Every receptor here comes from a man in his sixties with urothelial cancer.

This sequence joins TRBV4-2 and TRBJ2-1; a possible D gene is TRBD2 (6 bases). CDR3 length: 14 residues. CDR1 and CDR2 from the germline V gene are LGHNA and YNFKEQ. Deletions cut 4 bases from V and 7 bases from J, with 14 bases between. The CDR3 protein is CASSPRGRINEQFF. The CDR3 DNA follows: TGTGCCAGCAGCCCACGAGGGAGGATTAATGAGCAGTTCTTC.

The gene calls are TRBV13 and TRBJ2-7; tentative D call: TRBD2 (5 bases). The V end was cut by 5 bases, the J end by 0 bases, with 14 bases between. CDR3 length: 15 residues. Germline V gene sequence: CDR1 PRHDT, CDR2 FYEKMQ (reference sequence). The CDR3 sequence is CASSGSSVYSYEQYF. The CDR3 nucleotides read TGTGCCAGCAGCGGCAGTAGCGTTTACTCCTACGAGCAGTACTTC.

The chain uses TRBV7-3 and TRBJ2-1; D unclear. The CDR3 is 15 residues long. V was trimmed by 2 bases and J by 0 bases, leaving 8 bases between them. From germline, CDR1 is SGHTA and CDR2 FQGTGA. CDR3 loop: CASSLDSSSYNEQFF. In DNA form, the CDR3 reads TGTGCCAGCAGCTTAGACTCCAGCTCCTACAATGAGCAGTTCTTC.

The chain recombines TRBV4-3 with TRBJ2-5; 10 bases map to TRBD2. Germline V gene sequence: CDR1 LGHNA, CDR2 YSLEER. The CDR3 consists of 16 residues. The V and J ends lost 1 base and 4 bases, in that order; junction bases with no gene match: 6. CDR3 protein: CASSQGPSGSLETQYF. Written as DNA, the CDR3 is TGCGCCAGCAGCCAAGGGCCTAGCGGGAGTTTAGAGACCCAGTACTTC.

The V gene is TRBV28, the J gene TRBJ1-2; D is unresolved. Trimming shortened V by 2 bases and J by 4 bases, and 5 bases separated the two germline ends. The CDR3 extends over 12 amino acids. Germline V gives CDR1 MDHEN, CDR2 SYDVKM. The CDR3 sequence: CASSLAIYGYTF. Here the CDR3 DNA reads TGTGCCAGCAGTTTAGCGATCTATGGCTACACCTTC.

The J gene is TRBJ2-3, the V gene TRBV30; 11 bases agree with TRBD2. The germline V gene has CDR1 GTSNPN and CDR2 SVGIG (reference sequence). The CDR3 totals 18 residues. Trimming cost V 0 bases and J 4 bases; bases outside gene matches: 12. CDR3 region: CAWSVLGGLAGGADTQYF. For the CDR3, the DNA is TGTGCCTGGAGTGTATTGGGGGGTCTAGCGGGAGGAGCAGATACGCAGTATTTT. Based on the CDR3 plus reference TRBV30 and TRBJ2-3, the full variable domain is SQTIHQWPATLVQPVGSPLSLECTVEGTSNPNLYWYRQAAGRGLQLLFYSVGIGQISSEVPQNLSASRPQDRQFILSSKKLLLSDSGFYLCAWSVLGGLAGGADTQYFGPGTRLTVL.

This chain connects TRBV19 to TRBJ1-6; D is unresolved. V shed 8 bases and J shed 7 bases, with 15 bases lying between them. The CDR3 is made up of 14 amino acids. Germline V gene data show CDR1 as LNHDA and CDR2 as SQIVND (reference sequence). DNA of the CDR3: TGTGCCAGTGACTTAGGCAGCGCGAATTCACCCCTCCACTTT. It translates to CASDLGSANSPLHF.

This clone was seen just once. The V gene is TRBV5-6, the J gene TRBJ1-3; 10 bases align to TRBD1. With V trimmed by 0 bases and J by 0 bases, 9 bases remained unmatched. Germline V gives CDR1 SGHDT, CDR2 YYEEEE. The CDR3 totals 19 residues. This CDR3 is CASSLGPGQGSYSGNTIYF. DNA of the CDR3: TGTGCCAGCAGCTTGGGTCCGGGACAGGGGTCCTACTCTGGAAACACCATATATTTT.

The chain is built from TRBV10-1 and TRBJ2-5, with a tentative D call TRBD2 (5 bases). The CDR3 extends over 17 amino acids. V was clipped by 2 bases and J by 5 bases, with 21 bases between them. CDR1 and CDR2 from the germline V gene are WNHNN and SYGVQD (reference sequence). CDR3 sequence reads: CASSEGRRARGMETQYF. As DNA, the CDR3 is TGCGCCAGCAGTGAGGGTCGTCGTGCGAGAGGGATGGAGACCCAGTACTTC.

This rearrangement joins TRBV28 to TRBJ2-3; TRBD2 might be the D (5 bases). The CDR3 is made up of 12 amino acids. Germline V gene lookup returns CDR1 MDHEN and CDR2 SYDVKM. Trimming shortened V by 1 base and J by 11 bases, and 10 bases separated the two germline ends. CDR3 in amino acids: CASSLLESGQYF. CDR3 coding DNA: TGTGCCAGCAGTTTATTGGAAAGCGGGCAGTATTTT. Supplemented by reference TRBV28 and TRBJ2-3, the full variable domain reads DVKVTQSSRYLVKRTGEKVFLECVQDMDHENMFWYRQDPGLGLRLIYFSYDVKMKEKGDIPEGYSVSREKKERFSLILESASTNQTSMYLCASSLLESGQYFGPGTRLTVL.

The chain is built from TRBV30 and TRBJ2-5; D gene ambiguous. V was cut by 0 bases and J by 1 base, with 3 bases left in between. Germline CDR1 is GTSNPN and CDR2 is SVGIG (reference sequence). This CDR3 is 12 amino acids long. Here the CDR3 reads CAWSVAQETQYF. CDR3 coding DNA: TGTGCCTGGAGTGTAGCCCAAGAGACCCAGTACTTC.

The V gene is TRBV6-1, the J gene TRBJ1-2, with 7 nucleotides matching TRBD1. Germline V lookup: CDR1 MNHNS, CDR2 SASEGT. V was pared by 8 bases and J by 6 bases, with 12 bases of the junction left unmatched. The CDR3 length is 14 residues. CDR3 in DNA: TGTGCCAGCTTGACAGGGAATAGGGTCCATGGCTACACCTTC. It translates to CASLTGNRVHGYTF.

In its sample, this clone was seen many times. The chain employs TRBV10-3 and TRBJ1-1, with 9 nucleotides matching TRBD1. The CDR3 sequence is 12 residues long. V shed 8 bases and J 5 bases; nucleotides not matched to a gene: 3. From germline, CDR1 is ENHRY and CDR2 SYGVKD. Written as DNA, the CDR3 is TGTGCCATCGGGACAGGGAGAACTGAAGCTTTCTTT. This encodes CAIGTGRTEAFF.

The chain has TRBV7-2 and TRBJ2-7, with TRBD2 identical over 7 bases. The germline V gene encodes CDR1 SGHTA and CDR2 FQGNSA. The CDR3 totals 15 residues. The ends lost 2 bases at V and 0 bases at J; junction bases unmatched: 4. The CDR3: CASSLTLADSYEQYF. The CDR3 bases are TGTGCCAGCAGCTTAACCCTAGCGGACTCCTACGAGCAGTACTTC.

V usage is TRBV5-1 and J usage is TRBJ1-4; D gene unclear. The CDR3 contains 14 residues. V was shortened by 1 base and J by 0 bases, with 4 bases between the two germline ends. The V gene's germline CDR1 is SGHRS and CDR2 YFSETQ. CDR3 DNA: TGCGCCAGCAGCTTGTATTCAACTAATGAAAAACTGTTTTTT. This sequence encodes CASSLYSTNEKLFF.

This clone was seen once. This rearrangement joins TRBV21-1 to TRBJ2-2; the D call TRBD2 from the table was never checked on the DNA. TRBV21-1 is assigned pseudogene status. This CDR3 has 17 amino acids. For the CDR3, the DNA is TGTGCCAGCAGCAAAGGGACTAGCGGGGGACGTACCGGGGAGCTGTTTTTT. Translation gives CASSKGTSGGRTGELFF.

V and J are TRBV19 and TRBJ1-3; the match to TRBD1 covers 8 bases. The ends lost 4 bases at V and 6 bases at J; junction bases unmatched: 8. The CDR3 has 15 residues. The germline CDR1 and CDR2 sequences are LNHDA and SQIVND (reference sequence). The CDR3 here is CASSTKQGDENTIYF. The DNA of the CDR3 is TGTGCCAGTAGTACCAAACAGGGGGACGAAAACACCATATATTTT. Supplemented by reference TRBV19 and TRBJ1-3, the full variable domain reads DGGITQSPKYLFRKEGQNVTLSCEQNLNHDAMYWYRQDPGQGLRLIYYSQIVNDFQKGDIAEGYSVSREKKESFPLTVTSAQKNPTAFYLCASSTKQGDENTIYFGEGSWLTVV.

This sequence joins TRBV6-6 and TRBJ2-5, with a possible D match to TRBD2 (5 bases). Trimming left V 6 bases short and J 1 base short, with 9 bases between. In germline, CDR1 is MNHNY, CDR2 SVGAGI (reference sequence). This CDR3 spans 13 amino acids. For the CDR3, the DNA is TGTGCCAGCAGAGGAGGTAGCCAAGAGACCCAGTACTTC. It is translated as CASRGGSQETQYF.

This clone has a handful of counts. The chain uses TRBV7-9 and TRBJ2-7; D perhaps matches TRBD1 (5 bases). Trimming pared 7 bases from V and 2 bases from J, leaving 12 bases between. In germline, CDR1 is SEHNR, CDR2 FQNEAQ (reference sequence). The CDR3 is 13 residues long. CDR3 loop: CASMDTITYEQYF. CDR3 in DNA: TGTGCCAGCATGGACACCATAACCTACGAGCAGTACTTC.

The chain is built from TRBV5-4 and TRBJ2-6; maybe TRBD1 (5 bases). V was trimmed by 2 bases and J by 0 bases, leaving 15 bases between them. Germline values: CDR1 SGHNT, CDR2 YYREEE (reference sequence). This CDR3 contains 18 residues. CDR3 protein: CASSLDRSRSSGANVLTF. The CDR3 DNA reads TGTGCCAGCAGCTTAGACAGAAGCCGAAGCTCTGGGGCCAACGTCCTGACTTTC.